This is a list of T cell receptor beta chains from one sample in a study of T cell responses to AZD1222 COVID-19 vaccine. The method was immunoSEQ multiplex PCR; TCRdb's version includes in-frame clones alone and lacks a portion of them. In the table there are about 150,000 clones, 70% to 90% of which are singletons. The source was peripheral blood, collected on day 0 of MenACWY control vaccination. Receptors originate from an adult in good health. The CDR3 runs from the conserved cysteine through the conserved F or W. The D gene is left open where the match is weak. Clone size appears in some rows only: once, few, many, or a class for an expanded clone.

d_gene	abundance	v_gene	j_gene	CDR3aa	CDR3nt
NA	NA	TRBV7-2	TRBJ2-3	CASSLARRADTQYF	TGTGCCAGCAGCTTAGCGCGCCGGGCGGATACGCAGTATTTT
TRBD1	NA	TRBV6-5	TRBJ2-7	CASSYEEGQGTYEQYF	TGTGCCAGCAGTTACGAGGAGGGACAGGGGACCTACGAGCAGTACTTC
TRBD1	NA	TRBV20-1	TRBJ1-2	CSASKVPRGDYGYTF	TGCAGTGCTAGTAAAGTCCCCAGGGGGGACTATGGCTACACCTTC
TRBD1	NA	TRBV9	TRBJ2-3	CASSVGYRGGTDTQYF	TGTGCCAGCAGTGTTGGTTACAGGGGAGGCACAGATACGCAGTATTTT
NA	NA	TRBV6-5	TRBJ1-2	CASSYVGVNYGYTF	TGTGCCAGCAGTTACGTTGGGGTCAACTATGGCTACACCTTC
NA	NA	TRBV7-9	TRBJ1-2	CASSLGVRGKNGYTF	TGTGCCAGCAGCTTAGGGGTCCGGGGAAAGAATGGCTACACCTTC
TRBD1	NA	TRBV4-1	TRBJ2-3	CASSQGQGGTDTQYF	TGCGCCAGCAGCCAGGGACAGGGGGGGACAGATACGCAGTATTTT
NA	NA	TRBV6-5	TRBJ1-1	CASSYFQGNTEAFF	TGTGCCAGCAGTTACTTTCAGGGGAACACTGAAGCTTTCTTT
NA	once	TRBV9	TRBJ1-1	CASSARPLGAVHFF	TGTGCCAGCAGCGCCCGCCCTTTGGGGGCCGTCCATTTCTTT
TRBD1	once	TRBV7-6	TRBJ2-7	CASSLGSTGVAYEQYF	TGTGCCAGCAGCTTAGGATCCACAGGGGTCGCCTACGAGCAGTACTTC
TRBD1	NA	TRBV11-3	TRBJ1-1	CASSPNTGDNTEAFF	TGTGCCAGCAGCCCTAATACAGGGGACAACACTGAAGCTTTCTTT
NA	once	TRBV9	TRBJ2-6	CASSVSAGANVLTF	TGTGCCAGCAGCGTATCAGCCGGGGCCAACGTCCTGACTTTC
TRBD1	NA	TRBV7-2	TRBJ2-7	CASGDSIYEQYF	TGTGCCAGCGGGGACAGCATCTACGAGCAGTACTTC
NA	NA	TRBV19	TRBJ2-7	CASSLSPGGYEQYF	TGTGCCAGTAGTCTCTCTCCCGGGGGCTACGAGCAGTACTTC
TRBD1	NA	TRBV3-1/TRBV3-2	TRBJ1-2	CASSQDLQGINGYTF	TGTGCCAGCAGCCAAGATCTACAGGGGATAAATGGCTACACCTTC
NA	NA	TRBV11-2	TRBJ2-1	CASSRDRNNEQFF	TGTGCCAGCAGCCGAGACAGGAACAATGAGCAGTTCTTC
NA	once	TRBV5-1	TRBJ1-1	CASSSTGIDTEAFF	TGCGCCAGCAGCTCCACAGGGATCGACACTGAAGCTTTCTTT
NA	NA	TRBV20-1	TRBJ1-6	CSASRPRASSYNSPLHF	TGCAGTGCTAGTCGTCCCAGAGCGAGCTCCTATAATTCACCCCTCCACTTT
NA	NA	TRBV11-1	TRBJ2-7	CASSLGLVHEQYF	TGTGCCAGCAGCTTAGGACTAGTTCACGAGCAGTACTTC
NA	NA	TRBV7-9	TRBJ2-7	CASSFTSYEQYF	TGTGCCAGCAGCTTTACCTCCTACGAGCAGTACTTC
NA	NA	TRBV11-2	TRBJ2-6	CASSLVSGSGANVLTF	TGTGCCAGCAGCTTAGTTTCGGGGTCCGGGGCCAACGTCCTGACTTTC
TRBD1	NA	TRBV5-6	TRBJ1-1	CASSLRRTGDYTEAFF	TGTGCCAGCAGCTTGCGTCGGACAGGAGATTACACTGAAGCTTTCTTT
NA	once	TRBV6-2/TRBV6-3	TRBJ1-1	CASSSPGAWDTEAFF	TGTGCCAGCAGTTCACCAGGGGCTTGGGACACTGAAGCTTTCTTT
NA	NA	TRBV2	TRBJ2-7	CASSEWGGGYEQYF	TGTGCCAGCAGTGAGTGGGGGGGCGGCTACGAGCAGTACTTC
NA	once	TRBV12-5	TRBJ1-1	CASGMSTEAFF	TGTGCTAGTGGGATGAGCACTGAAGCTTTCTTT
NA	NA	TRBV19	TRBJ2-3	CASSMPARLATQYF	TGTGCCAGTAGTATGCCAGCGCGTTTAGCTACGCAGTATTTT
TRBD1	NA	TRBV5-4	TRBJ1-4	CASSPGGTGGEKLFF	TGTGCCAGCAGCCCCGGAGGGACAGGGGGTGAAAAACTGTTTTTT
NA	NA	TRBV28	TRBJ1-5	CASSPPGGPNQPQHF	TGTGCCAGCAGTCCCCCGGGCGGACCTAATCAGCCCCAGCATTTT
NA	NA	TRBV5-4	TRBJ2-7	CASSLNAASYEQYF	TGTGCCAGCAGCCTGAATGCGGCGTCCTACGAGCAGTACTTC
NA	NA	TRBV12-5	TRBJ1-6	CASGLGEGRNSPLHF	TGTGCTAGTGGTTTAGGCGAGGGGCGCAATTCACCCCTCCACTTT
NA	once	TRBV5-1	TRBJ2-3	CASSSPDAADTQYF	TGCGCCAGCAGCTCGCCTGACGCGGCGGATACGCAGTATTTT
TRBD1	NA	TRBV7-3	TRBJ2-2	CASSAQGLNLGTGELFF	TGTGCCAGCAGCGCACAGGGGCTTAACTTGGGCACCGGGGAGCTGTTTTTT
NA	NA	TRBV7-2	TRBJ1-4	CASSLDLGGLNEKLFF	TGTGCCAGCAGCTTAGATCTTGGGGGCCTTAATGAAAAACTGTTTTTT
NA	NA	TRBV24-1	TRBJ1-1	CATSSRGPITEAFF	TGTGCCACCAGTTCTAGGGGCCCGATCACTGAAGCTTTCTTT
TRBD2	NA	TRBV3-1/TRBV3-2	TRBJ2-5	CASRGPLAGEVETQYF	TGTGCCAGCAGGGGACCACTAGCGGGCGAGGTGGAGACCCAGTACTTC
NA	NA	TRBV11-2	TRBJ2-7	CASGLGPLYEQYF	TGTGCCAGTGGGTTAGGGCCCCTGTACGAGCAGTACTTC
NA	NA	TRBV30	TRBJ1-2	CAWSVKDGLSYGYTF	TGTGCCTGGAGTGTAAAGGACGGACTTTCCTATGGCTACACCTTC
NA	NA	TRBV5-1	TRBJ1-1	CASSLARSLGTEAFF	TGCGCCAGCAGCTTGGCGCGGAGTCTGGGGACTGAAGCTTTCTTT
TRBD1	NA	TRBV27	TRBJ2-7	CASSHPGQGNEQYF	TGTGCCAGCAGTCACCCGGGACAGGGTAACGAGCAGTACTTC
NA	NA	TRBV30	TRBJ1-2	CAWSGEGVTYGYTF	TGTGCCTGGAGTGGCGAGGGGGTAACCTATGGCTACACCTTC
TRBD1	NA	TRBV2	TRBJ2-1	CASRGQGDYNEQFF	TGTGCCAGCAGGGGACAGGGAGACTACAATGAGCAGTTCTTC
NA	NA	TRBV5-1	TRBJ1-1	CASSLEGMYTEAFF	TGCGCCAGTAGCTTGGAGGGGATGTACACTGAAGCTTTCTTT
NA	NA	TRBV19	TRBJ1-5	CAGRTAEPQHF	TGTGCCGGGCGGACGGCGGAGCCCCAGCATTTT
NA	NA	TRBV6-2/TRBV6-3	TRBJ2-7	CASSFTGLWEQYF	TGTGCCAGCAGTTTTACAGGGCTGTGGGAGCAGTACTTC
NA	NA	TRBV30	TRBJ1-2	CACGSPTIFGGYTF	TGTGCCTGCGGGAGCCCCACTATTTTCGGTGGCTACACCTTC
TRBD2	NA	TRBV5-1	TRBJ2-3	CASSGSGSDTQYF	TGCGCCAGCAGCGGTAGCGGGAGCGATACGCAGTATTTT
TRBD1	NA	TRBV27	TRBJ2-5	CASSRSTGGYQETQYF	TGTGCCAGCAGCCGTTCGACAGGGGGATACCAAGAGACCCAGTACTTC
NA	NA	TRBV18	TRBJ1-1	CASSPGNAGWDTEAFF	TGTGCCAGCTCACCAGGCAATGCAGGGTGGGACACTGAAGCTTTCTTT
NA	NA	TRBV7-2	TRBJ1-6	CASSLALGSGSPLHF	TGTGCCAGCAGCTTAGCGCTAGGTTCGGGATCACCCCTCCACTTT
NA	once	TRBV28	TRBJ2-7	CASRPERDGAYEQYF	TGTGCCAGCAGACCCGAGAGGGACGGAGCCTACGAGCAGTACTTC
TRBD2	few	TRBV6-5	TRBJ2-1	CASRLPSGGAVEFF	TGTGCCAGCAGACTCCCTAGCGGGGGGGCGGTGGAGTTCTTC
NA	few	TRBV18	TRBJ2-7	CASSPPGFSYEQYF	TGTGCCAGCTCACCACCGGGGTTCAGCTACGAGCAGTACTTC
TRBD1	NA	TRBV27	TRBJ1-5	CASSQTGVGQPQHF	TGTGCCAGCAGCCAAACAGGGGTCGGTCAGCCCCAGCATTTT
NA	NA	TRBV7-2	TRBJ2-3	CASSLGLAGGADTQYF	TGTGCCAGCAGCTTAGGGCTAGCTGGAGGTGCAGATACGCAGTATTTT